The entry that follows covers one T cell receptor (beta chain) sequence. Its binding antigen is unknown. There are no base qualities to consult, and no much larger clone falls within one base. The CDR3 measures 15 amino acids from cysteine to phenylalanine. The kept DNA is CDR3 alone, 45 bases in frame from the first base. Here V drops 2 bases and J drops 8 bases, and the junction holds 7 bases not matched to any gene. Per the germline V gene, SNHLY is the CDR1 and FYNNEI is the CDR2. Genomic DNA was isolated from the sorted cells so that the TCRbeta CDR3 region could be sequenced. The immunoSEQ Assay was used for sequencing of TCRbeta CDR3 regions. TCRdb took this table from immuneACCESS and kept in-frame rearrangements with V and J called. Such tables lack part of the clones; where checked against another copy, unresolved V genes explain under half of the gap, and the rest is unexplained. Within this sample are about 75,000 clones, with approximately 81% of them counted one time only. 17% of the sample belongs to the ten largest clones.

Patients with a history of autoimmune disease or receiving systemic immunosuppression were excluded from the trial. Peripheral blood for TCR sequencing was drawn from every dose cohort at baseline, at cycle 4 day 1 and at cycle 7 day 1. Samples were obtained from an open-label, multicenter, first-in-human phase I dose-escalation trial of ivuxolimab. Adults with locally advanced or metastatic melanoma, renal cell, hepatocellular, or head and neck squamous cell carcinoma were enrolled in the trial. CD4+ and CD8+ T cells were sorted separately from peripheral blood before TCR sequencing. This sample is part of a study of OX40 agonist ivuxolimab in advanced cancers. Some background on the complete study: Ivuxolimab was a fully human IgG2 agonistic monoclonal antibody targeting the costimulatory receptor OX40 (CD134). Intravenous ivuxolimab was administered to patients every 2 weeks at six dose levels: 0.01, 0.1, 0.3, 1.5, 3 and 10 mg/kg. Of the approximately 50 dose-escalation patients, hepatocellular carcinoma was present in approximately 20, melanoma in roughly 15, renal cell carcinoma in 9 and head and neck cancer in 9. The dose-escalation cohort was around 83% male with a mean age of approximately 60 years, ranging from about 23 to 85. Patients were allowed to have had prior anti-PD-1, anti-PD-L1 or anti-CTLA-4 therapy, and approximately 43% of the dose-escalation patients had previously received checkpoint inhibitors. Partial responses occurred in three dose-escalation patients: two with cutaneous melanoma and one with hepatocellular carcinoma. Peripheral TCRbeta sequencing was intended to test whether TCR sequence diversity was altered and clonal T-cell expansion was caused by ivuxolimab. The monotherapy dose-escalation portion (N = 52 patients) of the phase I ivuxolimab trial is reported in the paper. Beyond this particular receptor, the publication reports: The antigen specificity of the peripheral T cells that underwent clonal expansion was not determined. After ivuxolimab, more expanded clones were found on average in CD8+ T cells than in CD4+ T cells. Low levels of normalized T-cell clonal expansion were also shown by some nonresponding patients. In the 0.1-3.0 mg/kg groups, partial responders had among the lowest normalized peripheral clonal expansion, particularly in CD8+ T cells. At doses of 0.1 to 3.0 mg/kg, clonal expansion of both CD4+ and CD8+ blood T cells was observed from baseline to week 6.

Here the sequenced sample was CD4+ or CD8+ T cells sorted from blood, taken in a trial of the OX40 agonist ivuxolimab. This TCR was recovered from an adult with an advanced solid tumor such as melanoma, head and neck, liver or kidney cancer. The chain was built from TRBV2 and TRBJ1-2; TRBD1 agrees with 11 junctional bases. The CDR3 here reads CASSERRTGGRGYTF. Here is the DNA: TGTGCCAGCAGTGAAAGGCGGACAGGGGGCAGAGGCTACACCTTC.